The source of this TCR beta chain is a study of blood T cell repertoires in COVID-19. Study at large: The origin of the acute and convalescent COVID-19 samples was the United States, Italy and Spain.

Assay used: immunoSEQ multiplex PCR; TCRdb lists only in-frame clones, some missing. The table records about 240,000 clones, around 86% of them present only once. This CDR3 contains 15 residues. V gave up 2 bases and J gave up 6 bases; unmatched junction bases: 5. CDR1 SGHRS and CDR2 YFSETQ come from the germline V gene. This clonotype originated in a woman between 45 and 65 years old with COVID-19, enrolled during active disease. The chain carries TRBV5-1 and TRBJ2-2, with 9 bases aligning to TRBD1. Sequencing input: peripheral blood. The CDR3 reads CASSFGDRDSGELFF. In nucleotides, the CDR3 is TGCGCCAGCAGCTTCGGGGACAGGGATTCCGGGGAGCTGTTTTTT.